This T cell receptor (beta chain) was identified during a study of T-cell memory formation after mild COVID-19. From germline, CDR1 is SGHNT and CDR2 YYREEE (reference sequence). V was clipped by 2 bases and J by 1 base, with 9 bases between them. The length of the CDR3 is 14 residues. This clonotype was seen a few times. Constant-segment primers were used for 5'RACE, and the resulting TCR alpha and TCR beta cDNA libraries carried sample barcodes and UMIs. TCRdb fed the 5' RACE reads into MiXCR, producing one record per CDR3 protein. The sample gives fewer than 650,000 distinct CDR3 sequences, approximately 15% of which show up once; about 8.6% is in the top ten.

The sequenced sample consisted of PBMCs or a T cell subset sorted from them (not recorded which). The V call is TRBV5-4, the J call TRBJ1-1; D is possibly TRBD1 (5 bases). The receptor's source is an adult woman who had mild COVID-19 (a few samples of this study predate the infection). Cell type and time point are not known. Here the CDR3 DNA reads TGTGCCAGCAGCTTCCCAACAGGGAACACTGAAGCTTTCTTT. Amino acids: CASSFPTGNTEAFF.